Below, one T cell receptor (beta chain) is given with its context. How the authors handled the data: Quantification of nucleated cells was approximated via reference gene primer amplification. Generated by immunoSEQ multiplex PCR, the TCRdb table keeps only in-frame clones and is missing some. D and trimming come from the DNA, and the V and J calls and clone size come from that table. Of approximately 240,000 clones listed, 84% are singletons. This record belongs to a study of blood T cell repertoires in COVID-19. At the level of the study: The study drew acute and convalescent COVID-19 samples from the United States, Italy and Spain. Sources were T cells, B-cell-depleted T cells, or PBMCs; the material itself was cDNA or gDNA.

CDR3 length equals 19 residues. The J segment lost 5 bases and the V segment lost 1 base, leaving 18 bases of the junction unmatched. Germline values: CDR1 LGHDT, CDR2 YNNKEL (reference sequence). This receptor was taken from a man between 50 and 59 years old with acute or convalescent COVID-19. Sequencing input: peripheral blood. The chain employs TRBV3-1 (or the pseudogene TRBV3-2) and TRBJ1-1; 8 nucleotides agree with TRBD1. DNA of the CDR3: TGTGCCAGCAGCCAAGCAAGAACCTTACGACAGGGGTCTAGGACTGAAGCTTTCTTT. It yields the protein CASSQARTLRQGSRTEAFF.